The 4 T cell receptor beta chains reported below all come from one sample, sequenced in a study of cytomegalovirus exposure and HLA in healthy donors. The primer mix had 60 Vbeta and 13 Jbeta primers. Only in-frame clones appear in the TCRdb table, and some are missing; sequencing was by immunoSEQ multiplex PCR. The profile shows some 110,000 clones, around 80% of them singletons. Source material: PBMCs. The receptors were sampled from a woman aged 35 to 49 in good health and CMV-seronegative.

A single count supports this clone. V gene TRBV19 combines with J gene TRBJ2-3; possible D gene TRBD1, 6 bases. The CDR3 runs 13 residues. The V and J ends lost 1 base and 6 bases respectively, with 8 bases between them. Germline CDR1 LNHDA, CDR2 SQIVND (reference sequence). The DNA for the CDR3 is TGTGCCAGTAGTATAGTTCAGGGGGATACGCAGTATTTT. Amino acid sequence: CASSIVQGDTQYF.

This rearrangement joins TRBV6-6 to TRBJ2-2; 9 positions match TRBD2. Germline V gives CDR1 MNHNY, CDR2 SVGAGI (reference sequence). J gave up 10 bases and V 6 bases, and 15 bases lay outside the gene matches. This CDR3 has 16 residues. The CDR3 DNA reads TGTGCCAGCAGGGGCGGGACTAGCTTGATTATGGTGGAGCTGTTTTTT. Its translation is CASRGGTSLIMVELFF.

This sequence joins TRBV28 and TRBJ1-2; D is uncertain. V was shortened by 5 bases and J by 10 bases, with 17 bases between the two germline ends. The CDR3 spans 13 residues. Germline CDR1 MDHEN, CDR2 SYDVKM. CDR3 in DNA: TGTGCCAGCAGTACCAGCGGCGGATTTGCCTACACCTTC. It specifies CASSTSGGFAYTF.

As regards this clone: This sample includes further DNA sequences coding for the same CDR3. The genes are TRBV27 and TRBJ2-7, with TRBD2 identical over 9 bases. Germline CDR1 and CDR2: MNHEY and SMNVEV (reference sequence). This CDR3 has 14 amino acids. The V gene end was trimmed by 4 bases and the J gene end by 1 base; junction bases not matched to a gene: 2. Here the CDR3 reads CASSSGLASYEQYF. The CDR3 nucleotides are TGTGCCAGCAGTTCCGGACTAGCGTCCTACGAGCAGTACTTC.